This TCR beta chain was captured in a study of shared clonotypes between healthy human individuals. Of note for this clone: What it binds is not known.

In germline, CDR1 is MNHNS, CDR2 SASEGT. V was clipped by 7 bases and J by 4 bases, with 8 bases between them. CDR3 length: 12 residues. General study results and limits: For naive CD4 cells, roughly 4.6% of clonotypes were shared across several donors.

Tens of thousands of T cell genomes (around 0.2 ug DNA) went into each sorted-subset replicate. Method: immunoSEQ multiplex PCR; TCRdb's copy keeps in-frame clones and lacks some. The sample includes 2 million to 2.5 million clones, just over 90% of them seen just once. V is TRBV6-1 and J is TRBJ2-1; weak D call: TRBD2 (6 bases). Sequences were obtained from naive CD4+ T cells from PBMCs. The subset was: CD45RA+ positively selected. The TCR was taken from a man between 18 and 29 years old in good health. Some clones in this sample may be carry-over from other donors' samples. The DNA for the CDR3 is TGTGCCAGCATCCGGGGGTACAATGAGCAGTTCTTC. This sequence encodes CASIRGYNEQFF.